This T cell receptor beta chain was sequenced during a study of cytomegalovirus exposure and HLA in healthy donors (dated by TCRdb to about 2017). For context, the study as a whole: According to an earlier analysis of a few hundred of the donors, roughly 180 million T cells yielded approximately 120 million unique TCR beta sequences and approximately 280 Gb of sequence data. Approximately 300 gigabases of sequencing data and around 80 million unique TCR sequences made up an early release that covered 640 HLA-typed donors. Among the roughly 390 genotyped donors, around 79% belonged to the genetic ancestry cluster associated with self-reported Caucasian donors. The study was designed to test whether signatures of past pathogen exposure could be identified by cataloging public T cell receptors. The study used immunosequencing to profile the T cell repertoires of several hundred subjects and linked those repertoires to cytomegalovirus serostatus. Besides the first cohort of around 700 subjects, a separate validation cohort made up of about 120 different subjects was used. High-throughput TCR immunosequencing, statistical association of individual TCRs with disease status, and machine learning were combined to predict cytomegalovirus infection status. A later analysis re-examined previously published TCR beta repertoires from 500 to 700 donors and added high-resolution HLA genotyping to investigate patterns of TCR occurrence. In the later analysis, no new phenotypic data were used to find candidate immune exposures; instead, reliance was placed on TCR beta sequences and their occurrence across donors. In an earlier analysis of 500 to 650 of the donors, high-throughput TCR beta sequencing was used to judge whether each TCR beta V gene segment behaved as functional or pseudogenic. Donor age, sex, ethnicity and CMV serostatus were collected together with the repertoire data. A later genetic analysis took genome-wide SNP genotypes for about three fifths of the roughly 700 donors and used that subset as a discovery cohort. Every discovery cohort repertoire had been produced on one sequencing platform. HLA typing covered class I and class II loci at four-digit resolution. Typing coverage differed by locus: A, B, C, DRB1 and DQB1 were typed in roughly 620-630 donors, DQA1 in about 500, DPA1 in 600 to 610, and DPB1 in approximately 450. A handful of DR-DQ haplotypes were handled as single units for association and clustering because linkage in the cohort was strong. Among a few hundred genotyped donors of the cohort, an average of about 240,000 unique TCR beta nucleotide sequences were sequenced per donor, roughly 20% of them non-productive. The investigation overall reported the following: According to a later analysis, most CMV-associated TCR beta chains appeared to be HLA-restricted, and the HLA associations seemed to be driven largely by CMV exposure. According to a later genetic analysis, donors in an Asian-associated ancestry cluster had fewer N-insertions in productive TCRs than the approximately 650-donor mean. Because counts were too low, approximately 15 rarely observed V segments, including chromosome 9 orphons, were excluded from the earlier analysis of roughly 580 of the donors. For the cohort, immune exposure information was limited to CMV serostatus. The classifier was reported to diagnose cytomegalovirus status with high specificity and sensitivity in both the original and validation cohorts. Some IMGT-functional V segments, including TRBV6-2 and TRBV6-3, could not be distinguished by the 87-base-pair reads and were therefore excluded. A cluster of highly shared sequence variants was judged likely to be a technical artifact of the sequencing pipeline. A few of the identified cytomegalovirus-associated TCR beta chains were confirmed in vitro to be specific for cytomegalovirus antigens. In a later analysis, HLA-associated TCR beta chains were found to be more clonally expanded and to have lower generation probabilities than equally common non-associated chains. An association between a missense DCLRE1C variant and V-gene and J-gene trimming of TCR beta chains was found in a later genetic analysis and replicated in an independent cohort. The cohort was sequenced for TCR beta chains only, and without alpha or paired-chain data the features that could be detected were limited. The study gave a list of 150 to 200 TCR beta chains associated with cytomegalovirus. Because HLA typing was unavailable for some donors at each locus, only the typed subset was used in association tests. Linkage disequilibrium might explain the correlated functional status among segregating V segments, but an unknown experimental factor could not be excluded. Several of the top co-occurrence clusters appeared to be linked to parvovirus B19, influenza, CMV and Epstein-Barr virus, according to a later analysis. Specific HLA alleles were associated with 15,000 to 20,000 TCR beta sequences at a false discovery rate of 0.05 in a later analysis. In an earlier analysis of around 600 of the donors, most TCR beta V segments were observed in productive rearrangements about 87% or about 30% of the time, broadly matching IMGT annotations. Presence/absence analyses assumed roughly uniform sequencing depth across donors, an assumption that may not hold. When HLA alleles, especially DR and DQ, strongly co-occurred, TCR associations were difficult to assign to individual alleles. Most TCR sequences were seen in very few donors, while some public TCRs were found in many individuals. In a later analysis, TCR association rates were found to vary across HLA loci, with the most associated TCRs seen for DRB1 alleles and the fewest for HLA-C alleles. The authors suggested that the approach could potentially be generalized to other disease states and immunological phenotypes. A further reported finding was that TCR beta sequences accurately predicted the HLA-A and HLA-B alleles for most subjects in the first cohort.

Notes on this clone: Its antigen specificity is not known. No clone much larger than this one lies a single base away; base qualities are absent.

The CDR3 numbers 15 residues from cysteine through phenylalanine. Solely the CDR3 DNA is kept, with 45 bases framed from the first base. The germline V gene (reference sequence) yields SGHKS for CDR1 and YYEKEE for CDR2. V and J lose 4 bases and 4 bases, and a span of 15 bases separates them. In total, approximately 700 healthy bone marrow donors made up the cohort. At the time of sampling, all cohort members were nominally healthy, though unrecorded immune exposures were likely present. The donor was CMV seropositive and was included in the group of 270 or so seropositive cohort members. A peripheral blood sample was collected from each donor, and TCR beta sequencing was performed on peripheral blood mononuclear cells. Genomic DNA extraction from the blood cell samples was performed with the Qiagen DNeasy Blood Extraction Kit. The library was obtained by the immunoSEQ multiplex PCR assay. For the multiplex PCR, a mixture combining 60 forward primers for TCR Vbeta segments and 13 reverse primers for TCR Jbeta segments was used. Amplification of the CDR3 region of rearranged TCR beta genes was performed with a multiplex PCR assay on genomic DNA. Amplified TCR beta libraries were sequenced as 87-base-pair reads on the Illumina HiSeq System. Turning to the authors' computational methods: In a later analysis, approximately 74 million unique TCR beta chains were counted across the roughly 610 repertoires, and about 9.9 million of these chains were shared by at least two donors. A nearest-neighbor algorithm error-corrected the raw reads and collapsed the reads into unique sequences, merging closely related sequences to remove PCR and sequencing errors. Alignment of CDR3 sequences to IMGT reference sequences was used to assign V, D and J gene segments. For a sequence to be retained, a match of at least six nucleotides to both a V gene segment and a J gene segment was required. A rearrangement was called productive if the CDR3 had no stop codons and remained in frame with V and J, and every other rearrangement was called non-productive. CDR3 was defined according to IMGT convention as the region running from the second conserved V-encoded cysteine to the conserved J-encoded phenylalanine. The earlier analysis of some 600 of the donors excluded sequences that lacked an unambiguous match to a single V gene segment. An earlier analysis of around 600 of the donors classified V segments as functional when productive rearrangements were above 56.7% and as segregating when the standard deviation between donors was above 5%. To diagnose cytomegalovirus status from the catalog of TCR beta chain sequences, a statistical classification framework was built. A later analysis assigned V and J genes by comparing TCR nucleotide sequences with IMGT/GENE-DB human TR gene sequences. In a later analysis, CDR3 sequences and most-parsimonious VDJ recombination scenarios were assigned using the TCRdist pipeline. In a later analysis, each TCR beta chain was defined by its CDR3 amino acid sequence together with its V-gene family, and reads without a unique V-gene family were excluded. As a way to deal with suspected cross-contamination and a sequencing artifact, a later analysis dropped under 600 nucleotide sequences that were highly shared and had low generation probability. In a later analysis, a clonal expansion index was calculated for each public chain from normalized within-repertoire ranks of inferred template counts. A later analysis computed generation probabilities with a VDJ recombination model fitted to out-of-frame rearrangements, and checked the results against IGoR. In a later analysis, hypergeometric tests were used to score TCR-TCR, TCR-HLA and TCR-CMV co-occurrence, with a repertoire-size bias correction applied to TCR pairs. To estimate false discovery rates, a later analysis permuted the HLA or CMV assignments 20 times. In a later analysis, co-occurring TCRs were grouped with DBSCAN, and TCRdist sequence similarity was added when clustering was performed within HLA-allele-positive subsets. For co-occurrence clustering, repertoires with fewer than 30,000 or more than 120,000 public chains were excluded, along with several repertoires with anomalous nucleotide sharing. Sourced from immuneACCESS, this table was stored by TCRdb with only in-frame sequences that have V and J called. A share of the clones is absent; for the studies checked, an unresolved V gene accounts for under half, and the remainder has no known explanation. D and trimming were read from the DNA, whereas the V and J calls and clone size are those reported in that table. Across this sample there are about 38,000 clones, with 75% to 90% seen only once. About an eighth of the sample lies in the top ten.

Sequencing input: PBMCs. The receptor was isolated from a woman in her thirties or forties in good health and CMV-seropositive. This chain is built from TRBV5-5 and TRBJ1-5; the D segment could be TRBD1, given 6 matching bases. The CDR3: CASSPMGGGNQPQHF. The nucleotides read TGTGCCAGCAGCCCCATGGGAGGGGGAAATCAGCCCCAGCATTTT.